This TCR beta chain is drawn from a study of blood T cell repertoires in COVID-19. Study-wide context: Material from acute and convalescent COVID-19 was sourced from the United States, Italy and Spain. Nucleic acid was either cDNA or gDNA, and it came from T cells, B-cell-depleted T cells, or PBMCs.

Germline V CDR1 and CDR2: SGHRS, YFSETQ. The V gene lost 2 bases and the J gene lost 8 bases, with 11 bases spanning the gap. This CDR3 has 13 residues. In the original processing: Using reference gene primer amplification, nucleated cell counts were estimated. Clones were sequenced by immunoSEQ multiplex PCR, and TCRdb holds only the in-frame ones, with some missing. The DNA was the basis for D and trimming; V, J and clone size are from that table. The top ten clones hold approximately 15% of a sample with around 170,000 clones, about 80% of them seen once. The chain employs TRBV5-1 and TRBJ2-1; unclear D gene. The clonotype originates from a man aged 30-40 years with active or convalescent COVID-19. The sequenced sample consisted of peripheral blood. The DNA for the CDR3 is TGCGCCAGCAGCTTACTTGGTCCCGATGAGCAGTTCTTC. This encodes CASSLLGPDEQFF.